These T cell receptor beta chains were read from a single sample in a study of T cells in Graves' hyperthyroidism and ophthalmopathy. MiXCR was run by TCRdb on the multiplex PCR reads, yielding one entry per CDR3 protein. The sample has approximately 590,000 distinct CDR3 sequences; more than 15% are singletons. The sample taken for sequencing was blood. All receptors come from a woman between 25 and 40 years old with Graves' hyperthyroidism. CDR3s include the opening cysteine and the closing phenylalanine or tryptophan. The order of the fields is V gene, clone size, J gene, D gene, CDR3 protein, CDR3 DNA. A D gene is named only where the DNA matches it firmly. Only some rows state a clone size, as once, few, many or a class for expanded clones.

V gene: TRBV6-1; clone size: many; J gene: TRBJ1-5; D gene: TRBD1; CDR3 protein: CASSESQGAFQPQHF; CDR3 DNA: TGTGCCAGCAGTGAATCCCAGGGGGCTTTTCAGCCCCAGCATTTT
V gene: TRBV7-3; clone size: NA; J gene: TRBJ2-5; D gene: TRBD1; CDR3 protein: CASSLGTGEGETQYF; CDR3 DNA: TGTGCCAGCAGCTTGGGGACAGGGGAGGGAGAGACCCAGTACTTC
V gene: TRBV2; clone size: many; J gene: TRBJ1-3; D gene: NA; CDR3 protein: CASSDWTELGNTIYF; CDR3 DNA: TGTGCCAGCAGTGATTGGACCGAACTTGGAAACACCATATATTTT
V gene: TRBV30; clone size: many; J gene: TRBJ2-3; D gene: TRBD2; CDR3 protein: CAWSSGTSGDTQYF; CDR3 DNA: TGTGCCTGGAGTTCTGGGACTAGCGGAGATACGCAGTATTTT
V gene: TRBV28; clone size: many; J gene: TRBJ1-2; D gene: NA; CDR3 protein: CASSFSEGGYGYTF; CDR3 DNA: TGTGCCAGCAGTTTCTCTGAGGGAGGCTATGGCTACACCTTC
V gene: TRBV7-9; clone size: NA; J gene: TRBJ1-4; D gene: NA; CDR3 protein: CASSLFGQGNEKLFF; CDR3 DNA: TGTGCCAGCAGCTTATTTGGGCAGGGAAATGAAAAACTGTTTTTT
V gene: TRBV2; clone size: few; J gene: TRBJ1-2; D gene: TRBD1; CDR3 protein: CASSEFRTGGVCTF; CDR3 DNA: TGTGCCAGCAGTGAATTCAGGACAGGGGGCGTCTGCACCTTC
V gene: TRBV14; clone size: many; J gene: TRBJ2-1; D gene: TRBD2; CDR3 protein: CASSRKIAGGPGYNEQFF; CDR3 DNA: TGTGCCAGCAGCCGAAAAATAGCGGGAGGGCCGGGTTACAATGAGCAGTTCTTC
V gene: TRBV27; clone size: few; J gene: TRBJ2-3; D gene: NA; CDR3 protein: CASSNTLGADTQYF; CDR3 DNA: TGTGCCAGCAGTAACACCCTGGGGGCAGATACGCAGTATTTT
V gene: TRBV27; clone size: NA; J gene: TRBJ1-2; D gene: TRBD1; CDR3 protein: CASSYKHTGANGYTF; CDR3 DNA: TGTGCCAGCAGTTACAAACACACAGGGGCGAATGGCTACACCTTC
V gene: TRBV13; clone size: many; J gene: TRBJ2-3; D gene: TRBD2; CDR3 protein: CASSLALAGGPSTDTQYF; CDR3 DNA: TGTGCCAGCAGCTTAGCTCTAGCGGGAGGGCCTAGCACAGATACGCAGTATTTT
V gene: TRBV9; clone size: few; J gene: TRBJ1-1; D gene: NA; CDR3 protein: CASSGEGTSDTEAFF; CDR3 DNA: TGTGCCAGCAGCGGAGAGGGCACCTCGGACACTGAAGCTTTCTTT
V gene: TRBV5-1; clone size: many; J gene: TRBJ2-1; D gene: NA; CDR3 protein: CASSEKRRSSYNEQFF; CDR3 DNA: TGCGCCAGCAGCGAGAAGCGGAGGAGCTCCTACAATGAGCAGTTCTTC
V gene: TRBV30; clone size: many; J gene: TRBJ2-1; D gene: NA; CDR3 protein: CAWSVGEQFF; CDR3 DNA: TGTGCCTGGAGTGTTGGCGAGCAGTTCTTC
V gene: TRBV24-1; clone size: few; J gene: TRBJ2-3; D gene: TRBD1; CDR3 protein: CATSDPGQSQDTQYF; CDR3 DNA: TGTGCCACCAGTGATCCGGGACAGTCCCAAGATACGCAGTATTTT
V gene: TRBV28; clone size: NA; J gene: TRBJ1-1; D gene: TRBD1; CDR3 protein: CASRSGQGARSEAFF; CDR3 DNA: TGTGCCAGCAGGTCGGGACAGGGGGCGAGGTCTGAAGCTTTCTTT
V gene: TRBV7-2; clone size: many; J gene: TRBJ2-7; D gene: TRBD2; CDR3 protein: CASRVASGHYEQYF; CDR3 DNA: TGTGCCAGCAGGGTCGCTAGCGGCCACTACGAGCAGTACTTC
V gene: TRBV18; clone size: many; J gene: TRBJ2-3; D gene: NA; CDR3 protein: CASSPGVGRTDTQYF; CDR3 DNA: TGTGCCAGCTCACCGGGGGTTGGTCGCACAGATACGCAGTATTTT
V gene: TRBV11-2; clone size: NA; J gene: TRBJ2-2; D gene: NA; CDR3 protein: CASSLDRGWGHTGELFF; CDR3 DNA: TGTGCCAGCAGCCTAGATCGGGGCTGGGGGCACACCGGGGAGCTGTTTTTT
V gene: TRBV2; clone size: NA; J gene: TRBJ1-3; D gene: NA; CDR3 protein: CASSIQGNTIYF; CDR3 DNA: TGTGCCAGCAGTATACAGGGAAACACCATATATTTT
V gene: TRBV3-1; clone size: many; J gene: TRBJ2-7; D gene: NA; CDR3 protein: CASSQVAGYEQYF; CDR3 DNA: TGTGCCAGCAGCCAAGTTGCGGGATATGAGCAGTACTTC
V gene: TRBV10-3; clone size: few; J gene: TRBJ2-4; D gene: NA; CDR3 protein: CAISTTGEAKNIQYF; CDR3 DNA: TGTGCCATCAGCACCACCGGGGAAGCCAAAAACATTCAGTACTTC
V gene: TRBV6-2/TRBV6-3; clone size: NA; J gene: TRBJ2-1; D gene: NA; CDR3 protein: CASQRGYYPSSYNEQFF; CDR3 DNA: TGTGCCAGCCAAAGGGGTTACTACCCAAGCTCCTACAATGAGCAGTTCTTC
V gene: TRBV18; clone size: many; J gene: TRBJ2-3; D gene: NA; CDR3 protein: CASSTDSGGYTQYF; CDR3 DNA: TGTGCCAGCTCTACCGACAGTGGGGGTTATACGCAGTATTTT
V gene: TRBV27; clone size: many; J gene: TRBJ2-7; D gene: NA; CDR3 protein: CASSSAVDSRYEQYF; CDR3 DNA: TGTGCCAGCAGTTCAGCCGTCGACAGCCGCTACGAGCAGTACTTC
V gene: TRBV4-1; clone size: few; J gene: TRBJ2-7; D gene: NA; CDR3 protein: CASSQVGLSLSYEQYF; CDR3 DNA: TGCGCCAGCAGCCAAGTAGGTCTAAGTTTATCCTACGAGCAGTACTTC
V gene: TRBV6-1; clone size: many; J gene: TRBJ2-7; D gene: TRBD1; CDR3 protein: CASSEEVTGGYEQYF; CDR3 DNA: TGTGCCAGCAGTGAAGAGGTAACAGGGGGCTACGAGCAGTACTTC
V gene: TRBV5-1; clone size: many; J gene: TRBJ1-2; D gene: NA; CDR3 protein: CASSSTGGGGYTF; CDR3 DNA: TGCGCCAGCAGCTCGACAGGTGGTGGCGGCTACACCTTC
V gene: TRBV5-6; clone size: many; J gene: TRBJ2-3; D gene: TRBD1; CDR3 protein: CASSSGTGVDTQYF; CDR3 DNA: TGTGCCAGCAGCTCCGGGACAGGGGTAGATACGCAGTATTTT
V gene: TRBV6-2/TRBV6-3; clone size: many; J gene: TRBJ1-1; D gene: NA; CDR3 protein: CASSYDLRTEAFF; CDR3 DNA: TGTGCCAGCAGTTACGATCTGAGGACTGAAGCTTTCTTT
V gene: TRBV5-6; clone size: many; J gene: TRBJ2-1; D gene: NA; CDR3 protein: CASSLYGSFDEQFF; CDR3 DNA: TGTGCCAGCAGCTTGTACGGGAGTTTCGATGAGCAGTTCTTC
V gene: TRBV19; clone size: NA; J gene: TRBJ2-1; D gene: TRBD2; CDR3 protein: CASTGLAGAVEQFF; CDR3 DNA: TGTGCCAGTACTGGACTAGCGGGAGCCGTTGAGCAGTTCTTC
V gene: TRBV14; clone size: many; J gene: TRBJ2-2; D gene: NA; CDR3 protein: CASSQLLATGELFF; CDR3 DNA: TGTGCCAGCAGCCAACTACTAGCCACCGGGGAGCTGTTTTTT
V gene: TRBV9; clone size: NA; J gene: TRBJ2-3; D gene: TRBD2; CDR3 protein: CASSPNLGRWIAGGLTDTQYF; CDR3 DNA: TGTGCCAGCAGCCCAAACTTAGGGCGGTGGATAGCGGGAGGGCTCACAGATACGCAGTATTTT
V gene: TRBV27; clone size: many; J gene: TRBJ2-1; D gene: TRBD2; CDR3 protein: CASSLFAVGLAGADVDEQFF; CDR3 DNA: TGTGCCAGCAGTTTATTTGCGGTAGGTCTAGCGGGAGCTGACGTCGATGAGCAGTTCTTC
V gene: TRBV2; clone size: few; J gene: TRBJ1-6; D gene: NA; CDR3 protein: CASTYSGYNSPLHF; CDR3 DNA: TGTGCCAGCACTTATTCGGGGTATAATTCACCCCTCCACTTT
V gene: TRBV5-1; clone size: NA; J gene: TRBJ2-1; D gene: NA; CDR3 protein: CASSEGGGNEQFF; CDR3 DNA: TGCGCCAGCTCGGAGGGGGGTGGCAATGAGCAGTTCTTC
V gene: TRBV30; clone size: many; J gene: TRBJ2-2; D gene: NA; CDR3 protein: CAWSLANTGELFF; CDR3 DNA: TGTGCCTGGAGTCTCGCGAATACCGGGGAGCTGTTTTTT
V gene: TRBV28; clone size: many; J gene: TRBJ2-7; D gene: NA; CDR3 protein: CASTLSQGSYEQYF; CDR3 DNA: TGTGCCAGCACCCTTTCCCAGGGAAGTTACGAGCAGTACTTC
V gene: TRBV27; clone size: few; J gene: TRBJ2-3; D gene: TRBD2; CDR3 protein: CASSLRHLGGTDTQYF; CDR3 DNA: TGTGCCAGCAGTTTGCGCCACTTGGGGGGGACAGATACGCAGTATTTT
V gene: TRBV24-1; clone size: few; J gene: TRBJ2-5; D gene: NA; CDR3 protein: CATSDSGPGQDWRKGPETQYF; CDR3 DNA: TGTGCCACCAGTGATTCCGGCCCGGGACAAGACTGGCGTAAGGGGCCGGAGACCCAGTACTTC
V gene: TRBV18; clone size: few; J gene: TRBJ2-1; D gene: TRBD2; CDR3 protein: CASSPRALAGAHEQFF; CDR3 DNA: TGTGCCAGCTCACCACGCGCCCTAGCGGGAGCCCATGAGCAGTTCTTC